The sequence of this T cell receptor (beta chain) was determined in a study of blood T cell repertoires in COVID-19. Study background: Sources were T cells, B-cell-depleted T cells, or PBMCs; the material itself was cDNA or gDNA.

Method: immunoSEQ multiplex PCR; TCRdb's copy keeps in-frame clones and lacks some. This table has under 300,000 clones, approximately 79% appearing once. Trimming took 8 bases from V and 5 from J; bases not matched to a gene: 13. Germline CDR1 and CDR2: MNHEY and SMNVEV (reference sequence). The CDR3 is 16 residues long. This clonotype was sampled from a woman older than 75 with active or convalescent COVID-19. The sample taken for sequencing was peripheral blood. This chain uses TRBV27 with TRBJ2-2, with 8 bases fitting TRBD1. The CDR3 sequence: CASPLDRGPATGELFF. The CDR3 nucleotides read TGTGCCAGCCCTTTAGACAGGGGCCCCGCAACCGGGGAGCTGTTTTTT.